Sequencing of this T cell receptor (beta chain) was carried out in a study of blood T cell repertoires in COVID-19. Comments on this clone: The identical CDR3 is also encoded by other nucleotide sequences in the sample.

There are 14 residues in the CDR3. The V and J ends lost 5 bases and 9 bases respectively, with 17 bases between them. Germline CDR1 SGHTA, CDR2 FQGNSA. Method: immunoSEQ multiplex PCR; TCRdb's copy keeps in-frame clones and lacks some. The top ten hold 2.5% to 3% of the sample, which has approximately 210,000 clones, 83% seen once. Sequenced: peripheral blood. The TCR sequence derives from a woman between 40 and 50 years old with active or convalescent COVID-19. V and J are TRBV7-2 and TRBJ1-3, with D possibly being TRBD1 (5 bases). DNA of the CDR3: TGTGCCAGCAGCAAGGACAAGTACTCTACCACCATATATTTT. As protein: CASSKDKYSTTIYF.